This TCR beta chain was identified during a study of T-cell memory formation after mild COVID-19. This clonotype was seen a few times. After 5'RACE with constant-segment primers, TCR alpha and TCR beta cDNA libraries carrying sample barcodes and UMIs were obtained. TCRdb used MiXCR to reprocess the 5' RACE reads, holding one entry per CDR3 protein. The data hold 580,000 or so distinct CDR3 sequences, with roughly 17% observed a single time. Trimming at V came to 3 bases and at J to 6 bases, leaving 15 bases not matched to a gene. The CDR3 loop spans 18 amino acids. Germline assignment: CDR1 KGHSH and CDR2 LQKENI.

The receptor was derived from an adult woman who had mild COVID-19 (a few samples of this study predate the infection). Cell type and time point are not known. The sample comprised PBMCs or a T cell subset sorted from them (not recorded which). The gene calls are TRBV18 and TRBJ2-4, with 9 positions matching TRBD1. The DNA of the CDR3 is TGTGCCAGCTCACCGGGACCGGGACAGGGAAGGAGTTTAAACATTCAGTACTTC. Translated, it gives CASSPGPGQGRSLNIQYF.